Following are 11 T cell receptor beta chains from one sample sequenced in a study of T cells after yellow fever vaccination (dated by TCRdb to the late 2010s). Preparation of the library involved 5' RACE. The instrument given in TCRdb is Illumina HiSeq 2500. The raw public reads went through TCRdb reprocessing: fastp at Q25, MiXCR clone calling, in-frame beta chains kept. Each record represents a unique CDR3 protein, reported with the most common genes and DNA among its rows. The sample has about 230,000 distinct CDR3 sequences on record, 6% to 8% of them singletons. Of the sample, more than 0.85% falls within the top ten clones. What the treatment or condition label conveys for this sample: live attenuated yellow fever vaccine strain. The input for sequencing was CD4+ T cells sorted from PBMCs, taken on the day of the yellow fever booster vaccination. All receptors come from a man aged 25-40 years who received the YFV17D yellow fever vaccine.

In its sample, this clonotype was seen a few times. The chain recombines TRBV5-4 with TRBJ2-1; D is possibly TRBD2 (6 bases). CDR3 length: 13 amino acids. Trimming cost V 4 bases and J 12 bases, with 17 bases left between them. The germline gives CDR1 SGHNT, CDR2 YYREEE (reference sequence). The CDR3 is CASSRGPGEAQFF. For the CDR3, the DNA is TGTGCCAGCAGCCGTGGCCCCGGGGAGGCGCAGTTCTTC.

The V gene is TRBV19, the J gene TRBJ1-5; D remains unclear. The V and J ends lost 5 bases and 3 bases respectively, with 11 bases between them. Germline CDR1 and CDR2: LNHDA and SQIVND (reference sequence). CDR3 length equals 14 residues. The CDR3 region has the DNA TGTGCCAGTAGTCCTGACACCCCCAATCAGCCCCAGCATTTT. Its protein is CASSPDTPNQPQHF.

This chain links TRBV7-2 with TRBJ2-3; TRBD2 agrees at 9 bases. Trimming at V came to 1 base and at J to 7 bases, leaving 6 bases not matched to a gene. Germline V gene data show CDR1 as SGHTA and CDR2 as FQGNSA. The CDR3 spans 15 residues. The DNA of the CDR3 is TGTGCCAGCAGCTTAGTGCGGGAGGGCTTATATACGCAGTATTTT. The encoded protein is CASSLVREGLYTQYF. Full variable domain (rest looked up from reference TRBV7-2 and TRBJ2-3): GAGVSQSPSNKVTEKGKDVELRCDPISGHTALYWYRQSLGQGLEFLIYFQGNSAPDKSGLPSDRFSAERTGGSVSTLTIQRTQQEDSAVYLCASSLVREGLYTQYFGPGTRLTVL.

This clonotype was found a few times. The rearrangement joins TRBV5-5 to TRBJ2-3; D gene uncertain. Trimming cost V 7 bases and J 0 bases, with 6 bases left between them. The CDR3 runs 12 residues. The V gene's germline CDR1 is SGHKS and CDR2 YYEKEE (reference sequence). The CDR3 is CASYSSTDTQYF. The CDR3 DNA is TGTGCCAGCTATTCCAGCACAGATACGCAGTATTTT.

This clonotype was recorded many times. The V and J genes are TRBV12-3 or TRBV12-4 and TRBJ2-2; D may be TRBD1 (5 bases). V gave up 6 bases and J gave up 6 bases, with 11 bases separating them. The CDR3 runs 13 residues. The CDR3 reads CASSPDTAGELFF. The CDR3 region has the DNA TGTGCCAGCAGCCCGGACACGGCCGGGGAGCTGTTTTTT.

This clonotype appeared a few times. This chain joins TRBV5-5 and TRBJ2-2; TRBD2 matches at 10 bases. Unmatched junction bases numbered 11, after V lost 5 bases and J lost 4 bases. This CDR3 is built from 17 residues. Germline assignment: CDR1 SGHKS and CDR2 YYEKEE (reference sequence). Written as DNA, the CDR3 is TGTGCCAGCAGATGGACACAGGCTAGCGGGAGCACCGGGGAGCTGTTTTTT. Residues: CASRWTQASGSTGELFF.

This clonotype was recorded at least ten times. The chain couples TRBV3-1 to TRBJ2-3; D remains unclear. Trimming removed 9 bases from V and 10 bases from J, with 11 bases in between. Germline V gene data show CDR1 as LGHDT and CDR2 as YNNKEL (reference sequence). The CDR3 consists of 10 residues. The CDR3 is CASTTIAQYF. CDR3 nucleotide sequence: TGTGCCAGTACAACCATTGCGCAGTATTTT.

The rearrangement uses TRBV20-1 and TRBJ2-3, with D unclear. V lost 0 bases to trimming and J lost 5 bases, with 9 bases between them. This CDR3 is 13 amino acids long. The germline V gene has CDR1 DFQATT and CDR2 SNEGSKA (reference sequence). The CDR3 is CSARDTWGDTQYF. CDR3 nucleotides: TGCAGTGCTAGAGACACCTGGGGAGATACGCAGTATTTT.

This clonotype was observed many times. Written as DNA, the CDR3 is TGCAGCGTTGTTATCAGGGCCCCGAACACTGAAGCTTTCTTT. Protein: CSVVIRAPNTEAFF. The chain couples TRBV29-1 to TRBJ1-1; possible D gene TRBD1, 5 bases. Trimming left V 4 bases short and J 1 base short, with 13 bases between. The CDR3 extends over 14 amino acids. Germline values: CDR1 SQVTM, CDR2 ANQGSEA. Variable domain in full (rest from reference TRBV29-1 and TRBJ1-1): SAVISQKPSRDICQRGTSLTIQCQVDSQVTMMFWYRQQPGQSLTLIATANQGSEATYESGFVIDKFPISRPNLTFSTLTVSNMSPEDSSIYLCSVVIRAPNTEAFFGQGTRLTVV.

This clonotype was picked up a small number of times. The chain is built from TRBV20-1 and TRBJ1-6; a possible D gene is TRBD1 (5 bases). The CDR3 is 14 residues long. Germline assignment: CDR1 DFQATT and CDR2 SNEGSKA (reference sequence). V lost 3 bases and J 9 bases, leaving 15 bases between the germline ends. The CDR3 sequence: CSARHGTLGSPLHF. CDR3 nucleotides: TGCAGTGCTAGGCATGGGACTCTAGGTTCACCCCTCCACTTT.

This clonotype showed up many times. The chain carries TRBV28 and TRBJ1-3; D unclear. The CDR3 length is 11 residues. With 6 bases removed from V and 8 bases from J, the gap between germline ends came to 8 bases. CDR1 is MDHEN and CDR2 is SYDVKM in the germline V gene. CDR3 in amino acids: CASSLRDTIYF. Written as DNA, the CDR3 is TGTGCCAGCAGCCTAAGGGACACCATATATTTT.